The present entry profiles one T cell receptor beta chain with its context. CDR1 and CDR2 (germline): LGHNA, YSLEER. V lost 5 bases to trimming and J lost 1 base, with 8 bases between them. The CDR3 has 13 residues. Some clones are missing from TCRdb's copy, which holds only in-frame ones; the method was immunoSEQ multiplex PCR. The table records under 70,000 clones, 80% to 90% of them present only once. These data are taken from a study of OX40 agonist ivuxolimab in advanced cancers. Study context: About 42% of patients had received prior checkpoint inhibitor therapy.

Exclusion of a patient followed from autoimmune disease history or systemic immunosuppression. This TCR was recovered from an adult with an advanced solid tumor such as melanoma, head and neck, liver or kidney cancer. The rearrangement joins TRBV4-3 to TRBJ1-1; no firm D call. The input for sequencing was CD4+ or CD8+ T cells sorted from blood, taken in a trial of the OX40 agonist ivuxolimab. The CDR3 protein is CASSWAANTEAFF. CDR3 coding DNA: TGCGCCAGCAGCTGGGCAGCGAACACTGAAGCTTTCTTT.